This T cell receptor (beta chain) was identified in a study of human CD8 memory T cell subsets (dated by TCRdb to the early 2020s). With respect to the entire study: TCRbeta repertoires of stem-like (TSTEM), progenitor exhausted-like (TPEX) and effector memory CD8+ T cell subsets were compared to assess their clonal relationships. TCRbeta repertoires were obtained from about 6 donors, each contributing TSTEM, TPEX and effector memory subsets. On the study overall, not on this receptor specifically: The stem-like TSTEM and TPEX subsets each shared clonotypes with effector memory cells, but the TSTEM and TPEX repertoires had minimal overlap with each other, suggesting distinct antigen spectra. Chao1 estimates suggested greater repertoire diversity in TSTEM than in TPEX subsets, potentially reflecting a broader range of specificities. TSTEM and TPEX subsets showed similarly high normalized Shannon-Wiener diversity, whereas effector memory subsets were comparatively less diverse. Only TCRbeta chains were sequenced, and repertoire comparisons were based on more than five donors, with testing performed by paired t-tests and Bonferroni correction.

CCR7+ PD-1- TIGIT- cells were classified as stem-like memory CD8+ T cells (TSTEM). Peripheral blood mononuclear cells were isolated from healthy donor buffy coats by density gradient separation. In the study, total CD8+ T cells were enriched by negative magnetic separation with EasySep or MojoSort CD8+ T cell isolation kits. An RNeasy Mini Kit was used to extract total RNA from duplicate vials of over 130,000 sorted CD8+ T cells per subset. PBMCs were used either fresh or after being cryopreserved in fetal bovine serum containing roughly 9.8% DMSO. Fluorescence-activated cell sorting on a FACSAria III was used to sort the CD8+ T cell subsets to purity. Concerning this clonotype itself: Its specific antigen is unknown.

The CDR3 measures 17 amino acids from cysteine to phenylalanine. No DNA accompanies this entry. CDR1 and CDR2 were assigned from the germline V gene (reference sequence) as MNHEY and SMNVEV. TCRdb lists the instrument as NextSeq 550. A Human TCR Profiling Kit was used to prepare UMI-labeled 5' RACE TCRbeta libraries. The same number of PCR cycles was used to prepare all TCRbeta libraries in parallel. The source study handled its data this way. Between about 2,800 and 18,000 functional CDR3beta clonotypes were contained in each TCRbeta library. MIGEC 1.2.9 was used for UMI extraction and consensus assembly, with at least three reads per UMI being required. MiXCR 3.0.3 was used to extract in-frame CDR3beta repertoires. Diversity metrics were computed in VDJtools 1.2.1 after downsampling each sample to 42,000 randomly selected UMIs. Repertoire overlap metrics D, R and F2 were calculated in VDJtools for the top 3,000 clones of each sample pair. With the reads reprocessed by TCRdb, a single entry stands for each CDR3 protein sequence and no DNA is reported. TCRdb's processing, not the study's, gives the V and J calls here. The data table for this sample lists more than 15,000 distinct CDR3 sequences. Approximately 5.7% of the sample belongs to the ten largest clones.

This receptor was identified in a human donor in good health. Sequencing was done on a sample of CD8+ stem-like memory T cells (TSCM and TCM) sorted from PBMCs. This specimen's cell subset or site label, per the study, means: stem-like memory CD8 T cells (TSTEM), CCR7+ PD-1- TIGIT-. The chain couples TRBV27 to TRBJ2-7; the D call from TCRdb, TRBD1, cannot be confirmed without DNA. The CDR3 reads as follows: CASSLGGGSGQGYEQYF.